Below, one T cell receptor (beta chain) is given with its context. Its antigen remains unidentified. No much larger clone is present one base from it, and per-base qualities are unavailable. This record comes from a study of T cell repertoires in cytomegalovirus infection (dated 2019 in TCRdb). Notes on the research overall: Alongside well-studied HLA-B-restricted epitopes, the peptide stimulations were aimed at recently identified HLA-C-restricted CMV epitopes, whose presentation resists viral immunomodulation. Donor HLA type was relevant to the analysis, because carriage of CMV infection together with the matching HLA type was indicated by public TCR beta signatures.

General study outcomes and caveats: The ex vivo response was dominated by HLA-C-restricted CMV-specific TCR beta clonotypes, which also provided the single most frequent clonotype in two of eight donors. In both this cohort and an independent roughly 330-donor cohort, the cumulative frequency of public TCR beta family members distinguished carriers of CMV infection plus the relevant HLA type.

Including the terminal cysteine and phenylalanine, the CDR3 comprises 15 residues. Of the read, only the CDR3 DNA is kept; its 45 bases are in frame from base 1. V is reduced by 4 bases and J by 0 bases, leaving a spacing of 12 bases between them. Per the germline V gene (reference sequence), LNHDA is the CDR1 and SQIVND is the CDR2. TCRdb records Illumina HiSeq 1500 as the sequencer. TCRdb applied fastp at Q25 and MiXCR to the public reads, then kept only in-frame beta chains. Rows with a matching CDR3 protein are joined into one entry that keeps the most common DNA and genes. The sample table contains some 350,000 distinct CDR3 sequences; only one count was recorded for 25% to 35% of them. Of the sample, 20% falls within the top ten clones. This sample's treatment or condition label indicates: in vitro stimulation with specific CMV peptide epitopes to enrich CMV-specific T cells.

The rearranged chain carries TRBV19 and TRBJ1-1, with the D gene not clear enough to name. Here the sequenced sample was cultured PBMCs, taken from culture after CMV antigen stimulation. The TCR was taken from a human donor in good health (CMV status not recorded). Some clones in this sample may be carry-over from other donors' samples. The base sequence is TGTGCCAGTAGTACCCCGGGAGCTATGAACACTGAAGCTTTCTTT. It translates as CASSTPGAMNTEAFF.